In this sample, the clone carrying this T cell receptor (beta chain) turned up many times. Its antigen is undetermined. Using RNA transcripts as the source, TCR beta CDR3 regions were amplified. During a first-round RT-PCR of the TCR CDR3, the HTBI primer set was used. TCRdb used MiXCR to reprocess the multiplex PCR reads, holding one entry per CDR3 protein. The data contain around 500,000 distinct CDR3 sequences, roughly an eighth of them seen just once; the ten biggest clones take up over 15%. These data are taken from a study of T cells in Graves' hyperthyroidism and ophthalmopathy. Study-wide points: Ophthalmopathy and stable hyperthyroidism were told apart by a 13 V-J model.

CDR1 is SNHLY, CDR2 FYNNEI, per germline. CDR3 length: 14 residues. V lost 9 bases to trimming and J lost 7 bases; unmatched junction nucleotides: 9. This chain links TRBV2 with TRBJ2-1; 10 bases agree with TRBD1. This sequence originates from a woman in her late teens or twenties with Graves' hyperthyroidism. The sample taken for sequencing was blood. Here the CDR3 reads CASPGQGKQNEQFF. CDR3 DNA sequence: TGTGCCAGTCCGGGACAGGGGAAACAGAATGAGCAGTTCTTC.